This T cell receptor beta chain was identified during a study of OX40 agonist ivuxolimab in advanced cancers. The protocol was immunoSEQ multiplex PCR, while the TCRdb copy is restricted to in-frame clones and leaves out a portion. The sample has 40,000 to 50,000 clones; around 85% are singletons. Note on this clone: Its specificity is unknown.

General study findings and limits: Mean expanded clone counts were higher in CD8+ than CD4+ T cells. Clonal expansion from baseline to week 6 occurred in both CD4+ and CD8+ T cells.

CDR3 length: 17 residues. Looked up from germline, CDR1 is MGHRA and CDR2 is YSYEKL. V lost 4 bases, J lost 1 base, and 18 bases lay in between. This TCR derives from an adult with an advanced solid tumor such as melanoma, head and neck, liver or kidney cancer. Here the sequenced sample was CD4+ or CD8+ T cells sorted from blood, taken in a trial of the OX40 agonist ivuxolimab. The J gene is TRBJ2-3, the V gene TRBV4-1, with D tentatively TRBD2 (6 bases). The CDR3 DNA is TGCGCCAGCAGCCGCGGGGCTAGGGGCAGCGGCACAGATACGCAGTATTTT. This codes for CASSRGARGSGTDTQYF.